Listed below are T cell receptor beta chains from one sample, sequenced in a study of T cell responses to AZD1222 COVID-19 vaccine. The data were produced by immunoSEQ multiplex PCR, yet TCRdb's version contains in-frame clones alone and is incomplete. The sample holds about 120,000 clones, 88% seen once. This specimen consisted of peripheral blood, obtained on day 0 of AZD1222 vaccination. These receptors were collected from an adult in good health. CDR3s include the opening cysteine and the closing phenylalanine or tryptophan. The D gene is left open where the match is weak. The size of a clone is reported for some rows only, either as once, few or many, or as a class for expanded clones.

>TRBV21-1|TRBJ1-5|-|-
TGTGCCAGCAGCAAGGCGGACAGGGGCTCCAATCAGCCCCAGCATTTT
CASSKADRGSNQPQHF
>TRBV4-3|TRBJ2-2|-|-
TGCGCCAGCAGCCTAGGGGTTTCGGGCACCGGGGAGCTGTTTTTT
CASSLGVSGTGELFF
>TRBV9|TRBJ1-5|TRBD1|-
TGTGCCAGCAGCGTGACAGGGGAGGGGAAGCCCCAGCATTTT
CASSVTGEGKPQHF
>TRBV28|TRBJ2-3|TRBD1|once
TGTGCCAGCACCCCACCAGGGGGAACGCAGTATTTT
CASTPPGGTQYF
>TRBV6-2/TRBV6-3|TRBJ2-2|-|few
TGTGCCAGCAGTTACAGACCAAAGAACACCGGGGAGCTGTTTTTT
CASSYRPKNTGELFF
>TRBV7-2|TRBJ2-4|-|-
TGTGCCAGCAGCTTAGACCGTCTAGCCAAAAACATTCAGTACTTC
CASSLDRLAKNIQYF
>TRBV28|TRBJ2-7|TRBD1|-
TGTGCCAGCAGTAGGACAGGGCCGCCCTACGAGCAGTACTTC
CASSRTGPPYEQYF
>TRBV7-9|TRBJ1-2|-|-
TGTGCCAGCAGCTCGATAGGGGGATTTGCTAACTATGGCTACACCTTC
CASSSIGGFANYGYTF
>TRBV19|TRBJ1-1|TRBD1|-
TGTGCCAGTATCTCGGGACAGGGGTGGGCGAGGGCCAGGCTCTTCTTT
CASISGQGWARARLFF
>TRBV18|TRBJ1-2|TRBD1|-
TGTGCCAGCTCACCGACGGACAGGGGGCATAACTATGGCTACACCTTC
CASSPTDRGHNYGYTF
>TRBV7-2|TRBJ1-2|-|once
TGTGCCAGCAGCTTAGCGAGTCTGACAGGCAACTATGGCTACACCTTC
CASSLASLTGNYGYTF
>TRBV7-9|TRBJ2-7|-|-
TGTGCCAGCAGCTTATCGGCGGCGGGAAGCTCCTACGAGCAGTACTTC
CASSLSAAGSSYEQYF
>TRBV27|TRBJ1-1|-|-
TGTGCCAGCGATTCTTACGCCAGGGGTGATAACTCTGAAGCTTTCTTT
CASDSYARGDNSEAFF
>TRBV19|TRBJ1-6|TRBD1|-
TGTGCCAGTAACGCGGACAGGGGTGGGTCACCCCTCCACTTT
CASNADRGGSPLHF
>TRBV6-2/TRBV6-3|TRBJ2-6|-|-
TGTGCCAGCAGCTCTGGGGGCTCTGGGGCCAACGTCCTGACTTTC
CASSSGGSGANVLTF
>TRBV18|TRBJ1-1|TRBD1|-
TGTGCCAGCTCACGAGGGACAGGGGGCTCGGGCACTGAAGCTTTCTTT
CASSRGTGGSGTEAFF
>TRBV7-3|TRBJ2-1|-|-
TGTGCCAGCAGCTTCGGGGTCAGCGGTGAGCAGTTCTTC
CASSFGVSGEQFF
>TRBV7-9|TRBJ1-4|TRBD1|-
TGTGCCAGCAGCTTAGCAGGGGGCCTGGATGAAAAACTGTTTTTT
CASSLAGGLDEKLFF
>TRBV18|TRBJ1-1|-|few
TGTGCCAGCTCACCACGGTCCGGGGTTGAAAGCGCTGAAGCTTTCTTT
CASSPRSGVESAEAFF
>TRBV18|TRBJ2-2|-|-
TGTGCCAGCTCGCCTTGGTCCGACACCGGGGAGCTGTTTTTT
CASSPWSDTGELFF
>TRBV7-2|TRBJ2-1|TRBD1|-
TGTGCCAGCGGTAGAGGGGACAGCTACAATGAGCAGTTCTTC
CASGRGDSYNEQFF
>TRBV6-5|TRBJ1-1|-|few
TGTGCCAGCCGCAAGAACACTGAAGCTTTCTTT
CASRKNTEAFF
>TRBV21-1|TRBJ1-2|-|few
TGTGCCAGCAACGAACGGCACGGGGAGAGGGATGGCTACACCTTC
CASNERHGERDGYTF
>TRBV29-1|TRBJ1-3|-|-
TGCAGCACCCGGGGGATCTCTGGAAACACCATATATTTT
CSTRGISGNTIYF
>TRBV6-5|TRBJ1-4|-|once
TGTGCCAGCACCTACAGGAGTGAAAAACTGTTTTTT
CASTYRSEKLFF
>TRBV7-2|TRBJ2-1|TRBD2|-
TGTGCCAGCAGCCGCCGACTAGCTTACAATGAGCAGTTCTTC
CASSRRLAYNEQFF
>TRBV6-5|TRBJ1-2|-|few
TGTGCCAGCAGTCTCGACGGACTCTATGGCTACACCTTC
CASSLDGLYGYTF
>TRBV19|TRBJ2-7|TRBD1|-
TGTGCCAGTAGTATCACCCGGGACAGGGCCGAGCAGTACTTC
CASSITRDRAEQYF
>TRBV5-4|TRBJ2-4|-|few
TGTGCCAGCAGCTTTGAGGGTTTGTCGGGCATTCAGTACTTC
CASSFEGLSGIQYF
>TRBV4-3|TRBJ1-4|TRBD1|-
TGCGCCAGCAGCCAAGATCTAGGGACAGTGAATGAAAAACTGTTTTTT
CASSQDLGTVNEKLFF
>TRBV2|TRBJ2-5|TRBD2|-
TGTGCCAGCAGTGAAGCCCGGAGGAGCGGGAGAATGGAGACCCAGTACTTC
CASSEARRSGRMETQYF
>TRBV28|TRBJ1-4|-|-
TGTGCCAGCAGTGAGGCTTACAATGAAAAACTGTTTTTT
CASSEAYNEKLFF
>TRBV28|TRBJ1-1|-|-
TGTGCCAGCAGCCCTATCCCAGGGGAATACACTGAAGCTTTCTTT
CASSPIPGEYTEAFF
>TRBV28|TRBJ2-2|TRBD2|-
TGTGCCAGCATCTTAGCGGGGGGGCCCGAAGGTTGGTTTAGGGAGCTGTTTTTT
CASILAGGPEGWFRELFF
>TRBV5-1|TRBJ1-4|TRBD1|-
TGCGCCAGCAGCGGGGGACAGGCGGTCGAAAAACTGTTTTTT
CASSGGQAVEKLFF
>TRBV5-1|TRBJ1-1|-|-
TGCGCCAGCAGCTTGGAGCAACTGGCTCCCGAAGCTTTCTTT
CASSLEQLAPEAFF
>TRBV7-2|TRBJ1-2|-|-
TGTGCCAGCAGCTTTGTTACCGTGGGGGCTAACTATGGCTACACCTTC
CASSFVTVGANYGYTF
>TRBV12-3/TRBV12-4|TRBJ1-1|-|-
TGTGCCAGCAGTTTTAAGGGGGACACTGAAGCTTTCTTT
CASSFKGDTEAFF
>TRBV5-1|TRBJ2-1|TRBD1|-
TGCGCCAGCAACCGAGGCAGGGGGCTCGATTTGAGGTACAATGAGCAGTTCTTC
CASNRGRGLDLRYNEQFF
>TRBV27|TRBJ2-3|-|-
TGTGCCAGCACCCCTACGGGACTCGCTAGCACAGATACGCAGTATTTT
CASTPTGLASTDTQYF
>TRBV5-4|TRBJ2-3|TRBD2|once
TGTGCCAGCAGCCGTACTAGCGGGGGCACAGATACGCAGTATTTT
CASSRTSGGTDTQYF